These 3 T cell receptor beta chains were all obtained from the same sample, sequenced in a study of CD8+CD57+ T cells in acquired aplastic anemia. The patients chosen for sequencing had shown expansion of CD8+CD57+ cells (detected by flow cytometry). Genomic DNA served as template for TCR beta VDJ and CDR3 profiling. Each CDR3 protein is one row after TCRdb ran MiXCR on the reads. The sample consists of around 150,000 distinct CDR3 sequences, around 48% of them appearing once. Sequenced material: sorted CD4+, CD8+, or CD8+CD57+ T cells (not recorded which) from PBMCs. The origin of the receptors is a human donor with aplastic anemia.

This clonotype was detected once. V and J are TRBV30 and TRBJ2-5; 7 bases are shared with TRBD1. After removal of 5 bases from V and 9 bases from J, the junction contained 12 bases not matched to a gene. Germline values: CDR1 GTSNPN, CDR2 SVGIG (reference sequence). The CDR3 extends over 13 amino acids. The CDR3 protein is CAWDRQGRRAQYF. In DNA, the CDR3 is TGTGCCTGGGATCGACAGGGCCGAAGGGCCCAGTACTTC.

The genes are TRBV20-1 and TRBJ1-2; TRBD1 aligns across 8 bases. V trimming: 2 bases; J trimming: 4 bases; junction bases outside the gene matches: 3. The CDR3 length is 13 residues. From germline, CDR1 is DFQATT and CDR2 SNEGSKA (reference sequence). CDR3 in amino acids: CSARQGAGYGYTF. The CDR3 nucleotides are TGCAGTGCTAGACAGGGGGCGGGCTATGGCTACACCTTC.

This clonotype was detected ten times or more. The chain employs TRBV11-3 and TRBJ2-7; D possibly corresponds to TRBD1 (6 bases). Germline V gene lookup returns CDR1 SGHNT and CDR2 YENEEA. Trimming stripped 3 bases from V and 5 bases from J, with 8 bases between. The CDR3 runs 12 residues. The CDR3 spells CASSFRTDEQYF. The CDR3 bases are TGTGCCAGCAGCTTCCGGACAGACGAGCAGTACTTC.